This TCR beta chain was documented in a study of blood T cell repertoires in COVID-19. Study details: Spain, Italy and the United States supplied samples that represented acute and convalescent COVID-19. T cells, B-cell-depleted T cells, or PBMCs provided the cDNA or gDNA that served as material.

It was during active infection that Seattle patients were enrolled and then longitudinally followed. CDR1 and CDR2 (germline): SQVTM, ANQGSEA. The CDR3 is 14 residues long. V shed 7 bases and J 2 bases; nucleotides not matched to a gene: 6. Original processing methods: Reference gene primer amplification gave estimated nucleated cell counts. Clones were sequenced by immunoSEQ multiplex PCR, and TCRdb holds only the in-frame ones, with some missing. That table supplies the V and J calls and clone size; D and trimming were determined from the DNA. The sample holds more than 350,000 clones, more than 70% seen once.

The clonotype originates from a woman aged 25 to 39 with COVID-19, enrolled during active disease. This sequence joins TRBV29-1 and TRBJ2-1, with 9 bases matching TRBD1. What was sequenced was peripheral blood. The CDR3 protein is CSASDRGAYNEQFF. The CDR3 DNA is TGCAGCGCTTCGGACAGGGGAGCCTACAATGAGCAGTTCTTC.